These 6 T cell receptor beta chains share one sample of origin, sequenced in a study of T-cell reconstitution after alpha-beta-depleted transplantation in children. Unique molecular identifiers were built into the TCRbeta library. TCRdb redid the calling of the PCR reads with MiXCR, one entry per CDR3 protein. The data contain more than 120,000 distinct CDR3 sequences, roughly 9% of them singletons. The source material was PBMCs, mostly from graft donor cells, sampled 180 days after TCRalphabeta/CD19-depleted stem cell transplant. The receptor set was obtained from a female patient aged 2 to 10 who had a stem cell transplant for congenital amegakaryocytic thrombocytopenia, so the T cells may come from the graft donor.

The table lists this clonotype with many counts. The chain uses TRBV28 and TRBJ2-3; the match to TRBD2 covers 7 bases. V shed 7 bases and J 4 bases; nucleotides not matched to a gene: 8. Germline CDR1 is MDHEN and CDR2 is SYDVKM. This CDR3 contains 14 residues. CDR3 residues: CASTAGTKADTQYF. Written as DNA, the CDR3 is TGTGCCAGCACTGCCGGGACTAAAGCAGATACGCAGTATTTT.

This clonotype was recorded many times. The rearrangement uses TRBV20-1 and TRBJ2-7; 8 bases map to TRBD2. The CDR3 contains 12 residues. Per the germline V gene, CDR1 is DFQATT and CDR2 is SNEGSKA (reference sequence). V lost 6 bases and J lost 6; bases outside the gene matches: 7. The CDR3 protein is CSAPGLAGEQYF. CDR3 in DNA: TGCAGTGCACCTGGACTAGCCGGCGAGCAGTACTTC.

This clonotype was seen ten or more times. The chain carries TRBV10-3 and TRBJ1-1, with unresolved D. The CDR3 runs 13 residues. V lost 3 bases to trimming and J lost 4 bases, with 9 bases between them. Germline CDR1 is ENHRY and CDR2 is SYGVKD. Here the CDR3 DNA reads TGTGCCATCAGTGACACCCGGGCCACTGAAGCTTTCTTT. Its protein product is CAISDTRATEAFF.

Only a few counts were recorded for this clonotype. The gene calls are TRBV28 and TRBJ1-1; 12 nucleotides line up with TRBD1. Germline trimming cut 4 bases from V and 3 bases from J; bases unmatched to any gene: 12. CDR3 length: 18 amino acids. Germline V gene sequence: CDR1 MDHEN, CDR2 SYDVKM. The CDR3 DNA reads TGTGCCAGCAGTTCCCCGGGACAGGGGGCCGAATTGGACACTGAAGCTTTCTTT. This codes for CASSSPGQGAELDTEAFF.

This clonotype has more than one count but fewer than ten. The chain uses TRBV3-1 and TRBJ1-2; 7 bases agree with TRBD1. CDR3 length: 15 amino acids. J gave up 4 bases and V 1 base, and 6 bases lay outside the gene matches. Per the germline V gene, CDR1 is LGHDT and CDR2 is YNNKEL (reference sequence). For the CDR3, the DNA is TGTGCCAGCAGCCAAGTACAGGGGCGGGCCTATGGCTACACCTTC. Its protein product is CASSQVQGRAYGYTF.

This clonotype has ten or more counts. The rearrangement joins TRBV7-8 to TRBJ2-1; 8 bases are a match to TRBD2. The CDR3 is made up of 17 amino acids. CDR1 is SGHVS, CDR2 FQNEAQ, per germline. V lost 7 bases, J lost 8 bases, and 19 bases stayed unmatched. The CDR3 loop reads CASNTRPGTSLFYEQFF. The CDR3 DNA reads as TGTGCCAGCAACACTCGGCCCGGGACTAGTCTTTTCTATGAGCAGTTCTTC. The full variable domain, rest sourced from reference TRBV7-8 and TRBJ2-1, is GAGVSQSPRYKVAKRGQDVALRCDPISGHVSLFWYQQALGQGPEFLTYFQNEAQLDKSGLPSDRFFAERPEGSVSTLKIQRTQQEDSAVYLCASNTRPGTSLFYEQFFGPGTRLTVL.